A single sample is the source of the 17 T cell receptor beta chains below, sequenced in a study of T cell repertoires in cytomegalovirus infection (dated by TCRdb to the late 2010s). Sequencing was carried out with an Illumina HiSeq 1500. In-frame beta chains were kept once TCRdb had trimmed the public reads at Q25 with fastp and called clones with MiXCR. Every distinct CDR3 protein forms one entry, paired with its most common genes and DNA. The sample data list hundreds of thousands of distinct CDR3 sequences, and over 15% of these were observed just once. The ten largest clones take up about 10% of the sample. Sample: PBMCs. The receptors derive from a human donor in good health (CMV status not recorded). Some clones in this sample may be carry-over from other donors' samples.

This clonotype turned up a few times. This chain uses TRBV5-5 with TRBJ1-5; unclear D gene. With 0 bases removed from V and 1 base from J, the gap between germline ends came to 14 bases. Germline CDR1 is SGHKS and CDR2 is YYEKEE (reference sequence). This CDR3 has 17 residues. CDR3 region: CASSLVVQSGSNQPQHF. In DNA form, the CDR3 reads TGTGCCAGCAGCTTGGTGGTTCAGTCCGGGAGCAATCAGCCCCAGCATTTT.

The rearrangement uses TRBV12-5 and TRBJ2-2; unclear D gene. Looked up from germline, CDR1 is LGHNT and CDR2 is FRNRAP. V was trimmed by 2 bases and J by 12 bases, leaving 7 bases between them. CDR3 length: 11 amino acids. Written as DNA, the CDR3 is TGTGCTAGTGGTTTGCAGACGAAGCTGTTTTTT. This gives the protein CASGLQTKLFF.

This chain uses TRBV7-2 with TRBJ2-3, with D unresolved. Trimming took 5 bases from V and 6 from J, leaving 9 bases between them. In germline, CDR1 is SGHTA, CDR2 FQGNSA. This CDR3 is 12 amino acids long. Here the CDR3 DNA reads TGTGCCAGCAGCGCTAGGCTGGATACGCAGTATTTT. The encoded protein is CASSARLDTQYF.

In its sample, this clonotype was seen many times. This rearrangement joins TRBV12-3 or TRBV12-4 to TRBJ1-1; D not resolved. This CDR3 has 15 residues. Deletions cut 6 bases from V and 0 bases from J, with 14 bases between. CDR3: CASSASRRLNTEAFF. The CDR3 DNA sequence: TGTGCCAGCAGCGCGTCCAGGCGATTGAACACTGAAGCTTTCTTT.

This clonotype was counted between two and nine times. J is TRBJ1-6 and V is TRBV9; D remains unclear. V was shortened by 0 bases and J by 9 bases, with 16 bases between the two germline ends. The CDR3 is made up of 16 amino acids. In germline, CDR1 is SGDLS, CDR2 YYNGEE. The CDR3 is CASSVDNTESLSPLHF. The CDR3 DNA is TGTGCCAGCAGCGTAGACAACACGGAGTCCCTTTCACCCCTCCACTTT.

The chain carries TRBV14 and TRBJ2-1; D is perhaps TRBD2 (7 bases). The CDR3 covers 16 residues. The V gene's germline CDR1 is SGHDN and CDR2 FVKESK. Deletions cut 5 bases from V and 3 bases from J, with 17 bases between. CDR3: CASSYVAGANYNEQFF. CDR3 nucleotide sequence: TGTGCCAGCAGCTACGTGGCGGGGGCCAACTACAATGAGCAGTTCTTC.

This clonotype showed up just a few times. V and J are TRBV27 and TRBJ2-6; D is undetermined. The CDR3 loop spans 15 amino acids. CDR1 is MNHEY, CDR2 SMNVEV, per germline (reference sequence). V was trimmed by 1 base and J by 0 bases, leaving 4 bases between them. CDR3 amino acids: CASSLWASGANVLTF. The CDR3 DNA sequence: TGTGCCAGCAGTTTATGGGCCTCTGGGGCCAACGTCCTGACTTTC.

This clonotype was found many times. This rearrangement joins TRBV10-3 to TRBJ1-2; the match to TRBD1 covers 9 bases. This CDR3 region has 15 residues. V shed 5 bases and J 4 bases; nucleotides not matched to a gene: 8. CDR1 is ENHRY and CDR2 is SYGVKD in the germline V gene. DNA of the CDR3: TGTGCCATCAGTAACCCGTTGACAGGGGGCTATGGCTACACCTTC. This encodes CAISNPLTGGYGYTF.

This clonotype was seen repeatedly, ten times or more. CDR3 loop: CASSSQTGYEQYF. The CDR3 DNA reads TGTGCCAGCAGCTCCCAGACAGGCTACGAGCAGTACTTC. The chain has TRBV7-2 and TRBJ2-7; tentative D call: TRBD1 (6 bases). Germline-derived CDR1 and CDR2 are SGHTA and FQGNSA. V was pared by 4 bases and J by 3 bases, with 10 bases between. The CDR3 spans 13 residues.

This clonotype was seen only a few times. The rearrangement links TRBV7-9 to TRBJ2-3; D is unresolved. Germline V gene data show CDR1 as SEHNR and CDR2 as FQNEAQ (reference sequence). The germline V and J ends were trimmed by 2 bases and 6 bases, with 6 bases remaining between them. The CDR3 extends over 12 amino acids. The CDR3 DNA reads as TGTGCCAGCAGCTTAAGGATGGATACGCAGTATTTT. Its protein is CASSLRMDTQYF.

In its sample, this clonotype was seen many times. The gene calls are TRBV11-2 and TRBJ2-1; TRBD2 agrees at 7 bases. The trim removed 1 base at V and 1 base at J, leaving 13 bases unmatched. CDR1 is SGHAT and CDR2 is FQNNGV in the germline V gene. The length of the CDR3 is 19 residues. CDR3 loop: CASSLVGWIASGSYNEQFF. The CDR3 DNA sequence: TGTGCCAGCAGCTTAGTTGGTTGGATAGCTAGCGGTTCCTACAATGAGCAGTTCTTC.

This clonotype came up a few times. The chain recombines TRBV7-2 with TRBJ2-2, with a possible D match to TRBD1 (6 bases). The V end lost 6 bases, the J end lost 6 bases, and 14 bases lay between the germline ends. The germline V gene encodes CDR1 SGHTA and CDR2 FQGNSA. This CDR3 spans 14 amino acids. CDR3 sequence reads: CASSLGQSAGELFF. CDR3 nucleotides: TGTGCCAGCAGTCTTGGACAGTCGGCCGGGGAGCTGTTTTTT.

This clonotype occurred many times. The chain has TRBV12-3 or TRBV12-4 and TRBJ2-1, with TRBD2 identical over 8 bases. The ends lost 5 bases at V and 8 bases at J; junction bases unmatched: 17. The CDR3 extends over 17 amino acids. This CDR3 reads CASSGTSPGLVIDEQFF. DNA of the CDR3: TGTGCCAGCAGTGGGACATCACCGGGACTAGTGATTGATGAGCAGTTCTTC.

With regard to this clonotype: The junction does not match germline at one end; this may be a read error. This chain's CDR3 is CASSLALDTEAFF. CDR3 DNA: TGTGCCAGCAGCTTAGCTTTGGACACTGAGGCTTTCTTT. The chain links TRBV7-2 to TRBJ1-1; possible D gene TRBD1, 5 bases. The CDR3 length is 13 residues. Germline CDR1 reads SGHTA; CDR2 reads FQGNSA.

The sample holds a few counts of this clonotype. The V call is TRBV6-1, the J call TRBJ2-7; 7 bases agree with TRBD1. This CDR3 spans 12 amino acids. J lost 1 base, V lost 10 bases, and 4 bases had no gene match. Germline lookup yields CDR1 MNHNS and CDR2 SASEGT. Here the CDR3 reads CANATGSYEQYF. DNA for the CDR3: TGTGCCAACGCGACAGGGTCCTACGAGCAGTACTTC.

The chain recombines TRBV6-5 with TRBJ2-1; the match to TRBD2 covers 8 bases. With 6 bases clipped from V and 8 bases from J, the junction kept 15 bases outside the gene matches. The CDR3 is 16 amino acids. Germline V gives CDR1 MNHEY, CDR2 SVGAGI. The CDR3: CASSQAYGGGRDEQFF. The CDR3 region has the DNA TGTGCCAGCAGCCAGGCCTACGGCGGGGGGAGGGATGAGCAGTTCTTC.

The chain carries TRBV18 and TRBJ1-5; D is possibly TRBD1 (6 bases). The CDR3 consists of 15 residues. V lost 4 bases and J 4 bases, leaving 14 bases between the germline ends. Germline loops: CDR1 KGHSH, CDR2 LQKENI. The CDR3 sequence: CASSQAGQRNQPQHF. DNA of the CDR3: TGTGCCAGCTCACAAGCGGGACAAAGAAATCAGCCCCAGCATTTT.